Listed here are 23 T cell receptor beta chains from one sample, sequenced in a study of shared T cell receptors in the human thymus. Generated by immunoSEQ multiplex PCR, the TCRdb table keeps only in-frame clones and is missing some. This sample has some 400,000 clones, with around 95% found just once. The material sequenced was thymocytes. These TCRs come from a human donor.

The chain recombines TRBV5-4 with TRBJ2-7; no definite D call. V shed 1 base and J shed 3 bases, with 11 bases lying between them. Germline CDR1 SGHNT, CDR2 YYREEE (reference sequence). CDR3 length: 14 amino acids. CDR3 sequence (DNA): TGTGCCAGCAGCTTGACGGCGCGCAACTACGAGCAGTACTTC. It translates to CASSLTARNYEQYF.

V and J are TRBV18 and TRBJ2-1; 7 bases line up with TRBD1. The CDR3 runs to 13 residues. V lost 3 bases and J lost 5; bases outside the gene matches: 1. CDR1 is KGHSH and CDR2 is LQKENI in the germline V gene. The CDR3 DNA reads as TGTGCCAGCTCACCCGGACAGGACAATGAGCAGTTCTTC. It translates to CASSPGQDNEQFF.

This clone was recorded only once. This CDR3 reads CSAPGDTQYF. CDR3 coding DNA: TGCAGTGCCCCCGGGGATACGCAGTATTTT. The chain couples TRBV20-1 to TRBJ2-3, with D unresolved. Trimming stripped 6 bases from V and 6 bases from J, with 7 bases between. Germline values: CDR1 DFQATT, CDR2 SNEGSKA (reference sequence). There are 10 residues in the CDR3.

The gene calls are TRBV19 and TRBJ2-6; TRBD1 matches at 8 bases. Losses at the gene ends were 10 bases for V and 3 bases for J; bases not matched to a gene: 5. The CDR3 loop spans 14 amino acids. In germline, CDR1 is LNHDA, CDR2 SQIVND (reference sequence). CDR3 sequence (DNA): TGTGCCACGGACAGGGCTAGTGGGGCCAACGTCCTGACTTTC. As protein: CATDRASGANVLTF.

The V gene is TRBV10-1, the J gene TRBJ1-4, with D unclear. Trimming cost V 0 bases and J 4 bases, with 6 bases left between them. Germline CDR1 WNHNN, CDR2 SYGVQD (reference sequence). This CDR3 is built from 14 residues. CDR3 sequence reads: CASSESRGNEKLFF. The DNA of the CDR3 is TGCGCCAGCAGTGAGTCCCGAGGTAATGAAAAACTGTTTTTT.

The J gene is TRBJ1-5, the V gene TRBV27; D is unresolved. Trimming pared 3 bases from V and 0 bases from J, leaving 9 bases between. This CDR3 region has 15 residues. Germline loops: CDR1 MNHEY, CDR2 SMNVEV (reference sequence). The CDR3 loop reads CASSFSSLSNQPQHF. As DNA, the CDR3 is TGTGCCAGCAGTTTCTCCAGCCTTAGCAATCAGCCCCAGCATTTT.

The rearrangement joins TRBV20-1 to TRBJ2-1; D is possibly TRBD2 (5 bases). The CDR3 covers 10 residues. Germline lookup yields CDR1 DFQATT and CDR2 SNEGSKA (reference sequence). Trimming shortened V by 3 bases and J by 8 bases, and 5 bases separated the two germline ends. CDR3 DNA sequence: TGCAGTGCTAGGAGGGATGAGCAGTTCTTC. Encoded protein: CSARRDEQFF.

The CDR3 nucleotides read TGTGCCAGCAGTTTCGCCCAGGGGACAACTAATGAAAAACTGTTTTTT. Translated, it gives CASSFAQGTTNEKLFF. J is TRBJ1-4 and V is TRBV27; D perhaps matches TRBD1 (6 bases). CDR3 length: 16 residues. Trimming left V 3 bases short and J 0 bases short, with 11 bases between. Germline CDR1 reads MNHEY; CDR2 reads SMNVEV (reference sequence).

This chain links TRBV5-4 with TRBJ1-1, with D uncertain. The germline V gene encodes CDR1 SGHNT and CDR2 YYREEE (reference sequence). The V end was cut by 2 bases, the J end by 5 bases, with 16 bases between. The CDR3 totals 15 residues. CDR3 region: CASSLRGEEGTEAFF. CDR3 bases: TGTGCCAGCAGCTTACGGGGAGAGGAAGGGACTGAAGCTTTCTTT.

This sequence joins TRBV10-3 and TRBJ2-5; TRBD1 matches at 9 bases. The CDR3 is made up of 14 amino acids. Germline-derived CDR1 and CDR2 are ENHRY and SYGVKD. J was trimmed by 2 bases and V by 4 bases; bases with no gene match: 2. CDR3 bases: TGTGCCATCAGTGGGACAGGGGTGCAAGAGACCCAGTACTTC. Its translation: CAISGTGVQETQYF.

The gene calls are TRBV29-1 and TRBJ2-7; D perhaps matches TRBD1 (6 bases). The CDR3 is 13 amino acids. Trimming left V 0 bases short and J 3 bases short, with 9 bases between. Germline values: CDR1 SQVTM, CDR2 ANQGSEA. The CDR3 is CSVEDNRDYEQYF. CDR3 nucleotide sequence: TGCAGCGTTGAAGACAACAGGGACTACGAGCAGTACTTC.

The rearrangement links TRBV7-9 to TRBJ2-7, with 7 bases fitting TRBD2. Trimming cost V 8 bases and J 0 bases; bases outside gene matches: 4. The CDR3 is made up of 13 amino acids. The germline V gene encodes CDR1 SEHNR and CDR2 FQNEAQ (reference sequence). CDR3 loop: CASVGGSSYEQYF. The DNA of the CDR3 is TGTGCCAGCGTGGGGGGGAGCTCCTACGAGCAGTACTTC.

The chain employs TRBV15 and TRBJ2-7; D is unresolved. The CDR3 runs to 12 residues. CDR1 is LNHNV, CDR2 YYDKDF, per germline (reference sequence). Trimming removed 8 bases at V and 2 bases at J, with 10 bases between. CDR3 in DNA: TGTGCCACCGGTACAGAACCCTACGAGCAGTACTTC. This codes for CATGTEPYEQYF.

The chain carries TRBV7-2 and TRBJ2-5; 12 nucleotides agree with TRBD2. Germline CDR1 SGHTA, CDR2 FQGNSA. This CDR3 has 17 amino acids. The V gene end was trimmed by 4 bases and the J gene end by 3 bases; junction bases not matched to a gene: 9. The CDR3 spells CASSSNVRTSGKETQYF. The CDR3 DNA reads TGTGCCAGCAGCTCGAACGTACGGACTAGCGGGAAAGAGACCCAGTACTTC.

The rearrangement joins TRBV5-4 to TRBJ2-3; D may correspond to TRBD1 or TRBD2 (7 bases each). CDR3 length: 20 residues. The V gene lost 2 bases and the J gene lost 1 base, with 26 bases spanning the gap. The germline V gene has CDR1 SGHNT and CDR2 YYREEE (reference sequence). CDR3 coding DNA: TGTGCCAGCAGCTTAAAGGGACAGATCACTCTGCTAGCGGGCACAGATACGCAGTATTTT. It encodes CASSLKGQITLLAGTDTQYF.

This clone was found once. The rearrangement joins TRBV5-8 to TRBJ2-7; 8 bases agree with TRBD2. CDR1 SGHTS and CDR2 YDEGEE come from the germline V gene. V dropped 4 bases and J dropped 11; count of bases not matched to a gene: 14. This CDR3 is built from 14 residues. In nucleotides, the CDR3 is TGTGCCAGCAGCCCTCTAGCGAGCGGGAGTCTCAAGTACTTC. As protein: CASSPLASGSLKYF. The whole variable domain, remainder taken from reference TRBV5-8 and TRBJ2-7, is EAGVTQSPTHLIKTRGQQATLRCSPISGHTSVYWYQQALGLGLQFLLWYDEGEERNRGNFPPRFSGRQFPNYSSELNVNALELEDSALYLCASSPLASGSLKYFGPGTRLTVT.

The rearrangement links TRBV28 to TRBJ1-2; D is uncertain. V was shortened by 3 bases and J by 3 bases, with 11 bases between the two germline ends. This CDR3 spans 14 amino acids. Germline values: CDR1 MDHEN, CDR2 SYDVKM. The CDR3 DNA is TGTGCCAGCAGTTTCGGGCAGGTTGACTATGGCTACACCTTC. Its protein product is CASSFGQVDYGYTF.

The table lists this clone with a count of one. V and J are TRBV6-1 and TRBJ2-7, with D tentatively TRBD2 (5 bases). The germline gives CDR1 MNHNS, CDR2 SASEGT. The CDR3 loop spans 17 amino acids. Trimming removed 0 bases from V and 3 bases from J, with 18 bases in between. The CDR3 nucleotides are TGTGCCAGCAGTGAAGCTAGCGCCCTTGGGGAGTGCTACGAGCAGTACTTC. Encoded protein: CASSEASALGECYEQYF.

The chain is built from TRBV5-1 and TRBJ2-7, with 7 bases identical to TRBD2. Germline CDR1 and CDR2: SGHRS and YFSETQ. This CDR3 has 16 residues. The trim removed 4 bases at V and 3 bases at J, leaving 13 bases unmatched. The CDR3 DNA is TGCGCCAGCAGCCCTCTTTGGGCGGGAGTCTTCTACGAGCAGTACTTC. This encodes CASSPLWAGVFYEQYF.

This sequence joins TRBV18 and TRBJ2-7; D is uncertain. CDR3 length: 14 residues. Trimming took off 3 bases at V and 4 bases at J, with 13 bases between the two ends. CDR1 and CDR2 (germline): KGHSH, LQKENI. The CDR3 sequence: CASSPPWHLYEQYF. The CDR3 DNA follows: TGTGCCAGCTCACCCCCTTGGCATTTGTACGAGCAGTACTTC.

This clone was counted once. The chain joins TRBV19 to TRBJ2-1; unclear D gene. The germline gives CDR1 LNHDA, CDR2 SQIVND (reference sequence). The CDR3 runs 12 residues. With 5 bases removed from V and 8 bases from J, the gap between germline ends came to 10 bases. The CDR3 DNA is TGTGCCAGTAGTTTCATAGGCGATGAGCAGTTCTTC. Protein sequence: CASSFIGDEQFF.

This CDR3 reads CASSPVFKRETQYF. In DNA form, the CDR3 reads TGTGCCAGCTCACCGGTGTTTAAGCGGGAGACCCAGTACTTC. This chain joins TRBV18 and TRBJ2-5; D might be TRBD2 (5 bases). CDR1 and CDR2 (germline): KGHSH, LQKENI. The CDR3 is made up of 14 amino acids. V lost 3 bases and J 5 bases, leaving 13 bases between the germline ends.

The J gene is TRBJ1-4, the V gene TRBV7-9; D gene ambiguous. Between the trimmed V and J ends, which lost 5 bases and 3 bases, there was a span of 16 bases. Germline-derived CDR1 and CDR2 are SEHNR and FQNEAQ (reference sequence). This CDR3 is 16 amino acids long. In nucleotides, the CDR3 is TGTGCCAGCAGCCCCACCCCGGTTGCCTCTAATGAAAAACTGTTTTTT. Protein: CASSPTPVASNEKLFF.